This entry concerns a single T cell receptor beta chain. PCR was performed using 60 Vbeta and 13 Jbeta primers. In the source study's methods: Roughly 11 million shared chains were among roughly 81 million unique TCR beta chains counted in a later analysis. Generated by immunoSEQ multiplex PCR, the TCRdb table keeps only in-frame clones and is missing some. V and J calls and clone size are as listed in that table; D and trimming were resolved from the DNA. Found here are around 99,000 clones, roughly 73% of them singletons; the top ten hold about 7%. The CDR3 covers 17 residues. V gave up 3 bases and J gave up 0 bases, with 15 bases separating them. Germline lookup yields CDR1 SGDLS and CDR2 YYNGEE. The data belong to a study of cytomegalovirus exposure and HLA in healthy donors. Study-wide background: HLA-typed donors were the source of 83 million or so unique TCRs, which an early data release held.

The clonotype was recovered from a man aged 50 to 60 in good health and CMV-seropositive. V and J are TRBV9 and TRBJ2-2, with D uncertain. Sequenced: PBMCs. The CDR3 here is CASSALSRFSNTGELFF. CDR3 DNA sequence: TGTGCCAGCAGCGCCCTTAGTCGTTTTTCGAACACCGGGGAGCTGTTTTTT.